This T cell receptor beta chain was documented in a study of cytomegalovirus exposure and HLA in healthy donors. As to this clone: Its matching antigen is unknown.

Study-level findings and limits: The classifier was said to identify cytomegalovirus status with high specificity and sensitivity. Cytomegalovirus-associated status was assigned to about 160 TCR beta chains.

Primers for the PCR totalled 60 Vbeta and 13 Jbeta. Clones were sequenced by immunoSEQ multiplex PCR, and TCRdb holds only the in-frame ones, with some missing. The specimen's table records around 35,000 clones. Sequencing input: PBMCs. The TCR sequence derives from a woman aged 35 to 49 in good health and CMV-seropositive.

CDR3 amino acids: CASSFSGQGDTQYF. The DNA of the CDR3 is TGTGCCAGCAGTTTCTCGGGACAGGGAGATACGCAGTATTTT. V and J are TRBV28 and TRBJ2-3, with 9 bases matching TRBD1. Trimming cost V 3 bases and J 5 bases; bases outside gene matches: 3. The CDR3 totals 14 residues. From germline, CDR1 is MDHEN and CDR2 SYDVKM.